Below, 10 T cell receptor beta chains from the same sample are listed, as sequenced in a study of CD8 T cells in Susac syndrome. Random hexamers primed reverse transcription of about 0.45 to 1 ug RNA. MiXCR was run by TCRdb on the immunoSEQ multiplex PCR reads, yielding one entry per CDR3 protein. The table records 75,000 to 95,000 distinct CDR3 sequences, approximately 96% of them present only once. Material: CD8+ T cells from PBMCs. All receptors come from a human donor with Susac syndrome.

V is TRBV20-1 and J is TRBJ2-1; perhaps TRBD2 as D (7 bases). Germline V gives CDR1 DFQATT, CDR2 SNEGSKA (reference sequence). Trimming removed 1 base from V and 0 bases from J, with 13 bases in between. The CDR3 has 16 amino acids. CDR3 DNA sequence: TGCAGTGCTAGAGCGGGGGGCCTAAGCTCCTACAATGAGCAGTTCTTC. Its translation is CSARAGGLSSYNEQFF.

J is TRBJ2-3 and V is TRBV11-2, with 8 bases lining up with TRBD2. CDR3 length: 16 amino acids. V lost 5 bases, J lost 1 base, and 8 bases stayed unmatched. Germline V gene sequence: CDR1 SGHAT, CDR2 FQNNGV. The CDR3 DNA follows: TGTGCCAGCAGCCAAGGTCAAGCGGGGGGCACAGATACGCAGTATTTT. Amino acid sequence: CASSQGQAGGTDTQYF.

The chain couples TRBV29-1 to TRBJ2-3; D is ambiguous. V lost 2 bases to trimming and J lost 0 bases, with 6 bases between them. Germline values: CDR1 SQVTM, CDR2 ANQGSEA. This CDR3 contains 13 residues. CDR3: CSVEPRSTDTQYF. The CDR3 nucleotides read TGCAGCGTTGAACCCAGGAGCACAGATACGCAGTATTTT.

The rearrangement joins TRBV23-1 to TRBJ2-1; D remains ambiguous. TRBV23-1 is recorded as an ORF, its role being uncertain. V dropped 2 bases and J dropped 7 bases, with 6 bases sitting between them. The CDR3 is 12 amino acids. CDR3 loop: CASSQQSNEQFF. The DNA of the CDR3 is TGCGCCAGCAGTCAACAGTCGAATGAGCAGTTCTTC.

This clonotype appeared once. The chain recombines TRBV6-2 or TRBV6-3 with TRBJ2-5; no reliable D call. The CDR3 is 12 amino acids. Trimming took off 2 bases at V and 5 bases at J, with 6 bases between the two ends. Germline V gives CDR1 MNHEY, CDR2 SVGEGT. CDR3 region: CASSYPPETQYF. As DNA, the CDR3 is TGTGCCAGCAGTTACCCCCCGGAGACCCAGTACTTC.

The genes are TRBV15 and TRBJ1-2; no definite D call. The V gene's germline CDR1 is LNHNV and CDR2 YYDKDF (reference sequence). V lost 5 bases and J lost 6, with 19 bases in between. CDR3 length: 15 amino acids. The CDR3 region is CATSGTSRAPDGYTF. The CDR3 coding sequence is TGTGCCACCAGCGGTACAAGTAGGGCGCCGGATGGCTACACCTTC.

This sequence joins TRBV7-2 and TRBJ1-2; 9 bases fit TRBD1. This CDR3 has 14 amino acids. V gave up 5 bases and J gave up 4 bases; unmatched junction bases: 5. Looked up from germline, CDR1 is SGHTA and CDR2 is FQGNSA. The CDR3 reads CASSPGTGSYGYTF. The DNA of the CDR3 is TGTGCCAGCAGCCCAGGGACAGGGAGCTATGGCTACACCTTC.

The chain links TRBV20-1 to TRBJ1-4, with TRBD1 identical over 8 bases. CDR1 and CDR2 from the germline V gene are DFQATT and SNEGSKA (reference sequence). The CDR3 spans 11 residues. V was pared by 3 bases and J by 13 bases, with 4 bases of the junction left unmatched. CDR3 protein: CSARTGDRLFF. The CDR3 DNA reads TGCAGTGCTAGGACAGGGGATAGACTGTTTTTT.

The chain is built from TRBV20-1 and TRBJ2-2; 9 bases are a match to TRBD1. Germline V CDR1 and CDR2: DFQATT, SNEGSKA (reference sequence). The CDR3 has 13 residues. V gave up 3 bases and J gave up 6 bases; unmatched junction bases: 2. The CDR3 here is CSARHRGPGELFF. CDR3 nucleotide sequence: TGCAGTGCTAGGCACAGGGGGCCCGGGGAGCTGTTTTTT.

The chain couples TRBV2 to TRBJ2-7; tentatively, D is TRBD2 (5 bases). V was trimmed by 0 bases and J by 0 bases, leaving 18 bases between them. The germline V gene has CDR1 SNHLY and CDR2 FYNNEI. The CDR3 is 18 amino acids. The CDR3 nucleotides are TGTGCCAGCAGTGAAGCACCTCCGGGGAACGCTAACTCCTACGAGCAGTACTTC. Translated: CASSEAPPGNANSYEQYF.